Below, 21 T cell receptor beta chains from the same sample are listed, as sequenced in a study of beta chain features in type 1 diabetes. Expressed TCRB transcripts were sequenced because the entire RNA isolate underwent reverse transcription. Produced via immunoSEQ multiplex PCR; TCRdb's table is partial and in-frame only. The data show 130,000 or so clones, with around a tenth seen just once and about 0.6% held by the top ten. The sequenced sample was central memory CD4+ T cells from blood. The receptors stem from a woman aged 40 to 55 in good health.

In its sample, this clone was seen a few times. The chain links TRBV27 to TRBJ2-2; D gene unclear. Trimming stripped 5 bases from V and 6 bases from J, with 16 bases between. The germline CDR1 and CDR2 sequences are MNHEY and SMNVEV (reference sequence). This CDR3 is 15 amino acids long. Here the CDR3 DNA reads TGTGCCAGCAGTCCCTCAGCGTTCTTCGCCGGGGAGCTGTTTTTT. This sequence encodes CASSPSAFFAGELFF.

This clone was picked up a small number of times. The chain employs TRBV7-6 and TRBJ1-1; 8 bases align to TRBD1. The CDR3 is 14 amino acids. J lost 5 bases, V lost 2 bases, and 4 bases had no gene match. CDR1 SGHVS and CDR2 FNYEAQ come from the germline V gene. CDR3 coding DNA: TGTGCCAGCAGCTTAACACAGGGGGGAACTGAAGCTTTCTTT. It is translated as CASSLTQGGTEAFF.

The chain combines TRBV7-9 with TRBJ2-1; 7 bases are a match to TRBD2. The CDR3 length is 15 residues. CDR1 is SEHNR and CDR2 is FQNEAQ in the germline V gene (reference sequence). V dropped 3 bases and J dropped 4; count of bases not matched to a gene: 6. The CDR3 region has the DNA TGTGCCAGCAGCTTGGGGGAGGGCCTTTACAATGAGCAGTTCTTC. Translated: CASSLGEGLYNEQFF.

The V and J genes are TRBV10-1 and TRBJ2-3; 7 bases line up with TRBD1. The CDR3 is made up of 14 amino acids. V was pared by 7 bases and J by 3 bases, with 7 bases of the junction left unmatched. Germline lookup yields CDR1 WNHNN and CDR2 SYGVQD (reference sequence). The CDR3 loop reads CASNPDRVTDTQYF. As DNA, the CDR3 is TGCGCCAGCAATCCAGACAGGGTAACAGATACGCAGTATTTT.

This clone has a count of ten or more. This chain connects TRBV7-9 to TRBJ2-7; TRBD1 aligns across 8 bases. The trim removed 3 bases at V and 0 bases at J, leaving 1 base unmatched. This CDR3 contains 14 residues. Germline CDR1 SEHNR, CDR2 FQNEAQ (reference sequence). The CDR3 DNA is TGTGCCAGCAGCTTGGGACAGGCCTCCTACGAGCAGTACTTC. Encoded protein: CASSLGQASYEQYF.

This clone turned up a few times. CDR3 in DNA: TGTGCCAGTGGGGACAGGGGGACCTTC. Its protein is CASGDRGTF. This chain links TRBV19 with TRBJ1-2, with 11 bases aligning to TRBD1. The CDR3 has 9 amino acids. Germline V lookup: CDR1 LNHDA, CDR2 SQIVND (reference sequence). The J segment lost 14 bases and the V segment lost 8 bases, leaving 1 base of the junction unmatched.

This chain links TRBV5-1 with TRBJ2-3; TRBD2 aligns across 11 bases. J lost 6 bases, V lost 3 bases, and 9 bases had no gene match. Germline V gene lookup returns CDR1 SGHRS and CDR2 YFSETQ. CDR3 length equals 16 residues. For the CDR3, the DNA is TGCGCCAGCAGCTATAGACTAGCGGGGTCTGACGATACGCAGTATTTT. Amino acid sequence: CASSYRLAGSDDTQYF.

J is TRBJ2-7 and V is TRBV2, with 8 positions matching TRBD1. Germline loops: CDR1 SNHLY, CDR2 FYNNEI. The CDR3 contains 12 residues. The J segment lost 6 bases and the V segment lost 6 bases, leaving 4 bases of the junction unmatched. This CDR3 is CASRGTGREQYF. CDR3 DNA sequence: TGTGCCAGCAGGGGGACAGGTCGCGAGCAGTACTTC. The full variable domain, in which reference TRBV2 and TRBJ2-7 provide the parts outside the CDR3, is EPEVTQTPSHQVTQMGQEVILRCVPISNHLYFYWYRQILGQKVEFLVSFYNNEISEKSEIFDDQFSVERPDGSNFTLKIRSTKLEDSAMYFCASRGTGREQYFGPGTRLTVT.

The V gene is TRBV7-2, the J gene TRBJ1-1; the D gene is possibly TRBD1 (6 bases). The germline CDR1 and CDR2 sequences are SGHTA and FQGNSA. The CDR3 covers 14 residues. V lost 5 bases, J lost 1 base, and 11 bases lay in between. CDR3 sequence: CASSPRGRNTEAFF. DNA for the CDR3: TGTGCCAGCAGCCCCAGGGGCCGGAACACTGAAGCTTTCTTT. The whole variable domain, filled in from reference TRBV7-2 and TRBJ1-1, reads GAGVSQSPSNKVTEKGKDVELRCDPISGHTALYWYRQSLGQGLEFLIYFQGNSAPDKSGLPSDRFSAERTGGSVSTLTIQRTQQEDSAVYLCASSPRGRNTEAFFGQGTRLTVV.

The table lists this clone with a few counts. The gene calls are TRBV11-2 and TRBJ1-2, with TRBD1 identical over 10 bases. CDR1 and CDR2 from the germline V gene are SGHAT and FQNNGV. V lost 2 bases, J lost 8 bases, and 11 bases stayed unmatched. The CDR3 has 16 residues. As DNA, the CDR3 is TGTGCCAGCAGCTTAATGAGCGGGACAGGGGATCGCGGCTACACCTTC. It specifies CASSLMSGTGDRGYTF.

This clone was found a few times. The V and J genes are TRBV7-2 and TRBJ2-2; 9 positions agree with TRBD2. The V and J ends lost 0 bases and 5 bases, in that order; junction bases with no gene match: 4. CDR1 and CDR2 from the germline V gene are SGHTA and FQGNSA. This CDR3 has 16 residues. CDR3 coding DNA: TGTGCCAGCAGCTTAGCTAGCGGGGGAGGTACCGGGGAGCTGTTTTTT. Protein product: CASSLASGGGTGELFF. The variable domain in full, with the rest retrieved from reference TRBV7-2 and TRBJ2-2, is GAGVSQSPSNKVTEKGKDVELRCDPISGHTALYWYRQSLGQGLEFLIYFQGNSAPDKSGLPSDRFSAERTGGSVSTLTIQRTQQEDSAVYLCASSLASGGGTGELFFGEGSRLTVL.

A few counts support this clone. V gene TRBV4-2 combines with J gene TRBJ1-3, with D perhaps TRBD1 (5 bases). The CDR3 has 21 residues. Germline V gives CDR1 LGHNA, CDR2 YNFKEQ. Trimming cost V 0 bases and J 0 bases, with 24 bases left between them. The CDR3, as DNA: TGTGCCAGCAGCCAAGAGGAGTCCCGGCGGGGACGGCTAAACTCTGGAAACACCATATATTTT. Translating gives CASSQEESRRGRLNSGNTIYF.

The sample holds a few counts of this clone. The chain is built from TRBV5-1 and TRBJ2-6, with D maybe TRBD2 (5 bases). Germline lookup yields CDR1 SGHRS and CDR2 YFSETQ. The length of the CDR3 is 15 residues. V gave up 4 bases and J gave up 0 bases, with 8 bases separating them. The CDR3 DNA follows: TGCGCCAGCAGCCTCCGGGGCTCTGGGGCCAACGTCCTGACTTTC. This translates into CASSLRGSGANVLTF. Together with reference TRBV5-1 and TRBJ2-6, the CDR3 gives the full variable domain: KAGVTQTPRYLIKTRGQQVTLSCSPISGHRSVSWYQQTPGQGLQFLFEYFSETQRNKGNFPGRFSGRQFSNSRSEMNVSTLELGDSALYLCASSLRGSGANVLTFGAGSRLTVL.

The chain combines TRBV6-6 with TRBJ1-5; a weak D match, TRBD1 (6 bases). The germline CDR1 and CDR2 sequences are MNHNY and SVGAGI (reference sequence). CDR3 size: 15 residues. V was pared by 5 bases and J by 5 bases, with 16 bases between. CDR3 in DNA: TGTGCCAGCAGTCCTAACGCCAGGGGTGATCAGCCCCAGCATTTT. Protein sequence: CASSPNARGDQPQHF.

This clone was counted between two and nine times. The rearrangement links TRBV5-4 to TRBJ2-1; 10 bases are a match to TRBD2. Germline trimming cut 6 bases from V and 8 bases from J; bases unmatched to any gene: 17. Germline CDR1 is SGHNT and CDR2 is YYREEE (reference sequence). The CDR3 is 17 residues long. Here the CDR3 reads CASTGSIAGGFGDEQFF. The CDR3 DNA reads as TGTGCCAGCACGGGGTCCATAGCGGGGGGCTTTGGGGATGAGCAGTTCTTC. The whole variable domain, remainder taken from reference TRBV5-4 and TRBJ2-1, is ETGVTQSPTHLIKTRGQQVTLRCSSQSGHNTVSWYQQALGQGPQFIFQYYREEENGRGNFPPRFSGLQFPNYSSELNVNALELDDSALYLCASTGSIAGGFGDEQFFGPGTRLTVL.

This clone appeared a few times. V and J are TRBV6-5 and TRBJ1-1, with a tentative D call TRBD1 (6 bases). In germline, CDR1 is MNHEY, CDR2 SVGAGI. V was shortened by 6 bases and J by 4 bases, with 12 bases between the two germline ends. The CDR3 has 13 amino acids. CDR3 loop: CASSPGVVTEAFF. CDR3 bases: TGTGCCAGCAGCCCAGGGGTGGTCACTGAAGCTTTCTTT.

This clone showed up just a few times. This rearrangement joins TRBV5-1 to TRBJ2-5; D is possibly TRBD1 (6 bases). The assigned J gene may be wrong: the sequence end matches TRBJ2-7 better. The CDR3 runs to 15 residues. CDR1 and CDR2 (germline): SGHRS, YFSETQ. The CDR3 DNA follows: TGCGCCAGCAGCGGGGTTGGGACAACCTCCTACGAGCAGTACTTC. Amino acid sequence: CASSGVGTTSYEQYF.

The gene calls are TRBV10-3 and TRBJ1-2, with 7 bases that match TRBD1. This CDR3 contains 12 residues. V trimming: 6 bases; J trimming: 7 bases; junction bases outside the gene matches: 5. From germline, CDR1 is ENHRY and CDR2 SYGVKD. CDR3 DNA: TGTGCCATCAGGATATGGACAGGTGGCTACACCTTC. This sequence encodes CAIRIWTGGYTF.

This clone was found a few times. This chain links TRBV5-1 with TRBJ2-1; no definite D call. Germline V gives CDR1 SGHRS, CDR2 YFSETQ. V lost 0 bases, J lost 7 bases, and 11 bases lay in between. The CDR3 runs 14 residues. The CDR3 sequence: CASSLATKRNEQFF. DNA for the CDR3: TGCGCCAGCAGCTTGGCCACCAAGCGAAATGAGCAGTTCTTC.

This clone has more than one count but fewer than ten. The V gene is TRBV21-1, the J gene TRBJ1-5; the DNA was not used to check the table's D call, TRBD1. TRBV21-1 has pseudogene status. The CDR3 is made up of 16 amino acids. The CDR3 sequence is CASSRELTGFNQPQHF. The DNA for the CDR3 is TGTGCCAGCAGCAGAGAGCTCACAGGGTTCAATCAGCCCCAGCATTTT.

The rearrangement joins TRBV19 to TRBJ1-2; TRBD1 matches at 7 bases. The trim removed 8 bases at V and 3 bases at J, leaving 18 bases unmatched. CDR3 size: 17 residues. Germline CDR1 LNHDA, CDR2 SQIVND (reference sequence). The CDR3 bases are TGTGCCAGTCTCCTCCAACATCGACAGGGAAACGACTATGGCTACACCTTC. Protein: CASLLQHRQGNDYGYTF.